The sequence of this T cell receptor beta chain was determined in a study of shared clonotypes between healthy human individuals. Notes on this clone: The antigen is not known.

Germline V gene lookup returns CDR1 SGHRS and CDR2 YFSETQ. Germline trimming cut 4 bases from V and 5 bases from J; bases unmatched to any gene: 9. The CDR3 is 15 residues long. Study-wide points: Among donors, clonotype sharing was expected to be affected by sequencing depth.

Data came from immunoSEQ multiplex PCR; TCRdb stores just in-frame clones and leaves some out. The repertoire holds approximately 1.4 million clones, approximately 98% seen once, with about 0.45% in the top ten. This TCR derives from a man in his thirties or forties in good health. Sequencing input: naive CD4+ T cells sorted from blood. Subset described: CD45RA+ positively selected. This chain connects TRBV5-1 to TRBJ2-7; TRBD1 agrees at 10 bases. The CDR3 spells CASSTLTGGKHEQYF. The CDR3 DNA reads TGCGCCAGCAGCACCCTGACAGGGGGCAAACACGAGCAGTACTTC.